Following are 25 T cell receptor beta chains from one sample sequenced in a study of shared clonotypes between healthy human individuals. Measured with immunoSEQ multiplex PCR; TCRdb has only the in-frame clones, and not every one. The sample holds 1.5 million to 1.9 million clones, nearly 99% seen once. The sequenced sample consisted of naive CD4+ T cells sorted from blood. The sample's subset: CD45RA+ positively selected. The source of these receptors is a man younger than 40 in good health.

V and J are TRBV20-1 and TRBJ2-1; D remains unclear. V shed 3 bases and J shed 12 bases, with 3 bases lying between them. CDR1 DFQATT and CDR2 SNEGSKA come from the germline V gene (reference sequence). This CDR3 comprises 8 residues. The CDR3 here is CSASAQFF. CDR3 nucleotide sequence: TGCAGTGCTAGTGCGCAGTTCTTC.

The rearrangement links TRBV11-3 to TRBJ2-1; a weak D match, TRBD2 (6 bases). Germline loops: CDR1 SGHNT, CDR2 YENEEA. The V end was cut by 1 base, the J end by 7 bases, with 14 bases between. The CDR3 is 15 amino acids. CDR3 residues: CASSLGLRDPNEQFF. The CDR3 bases are TGTGCCAGCAGCTTAGGTCTGCGGGACCCAAATGAGCAGTTCTTC.

This chain connects TRBV28 to TRBJ1-2, with a tentative D call TRBD1 (6 bases). The length of the CDR3 is 14 residues. V gave up 5 bases and J gave up 0 bases, with 10 bases separating them. The germline V gene has CDR1 MDHEN and CDR2 SYDVKM. The CDR3 here is CASSPRGTNYGYTF. For the CDR3, the DNA is TGTGCCAGCAGTCCCAGGGGAACTAACTATGGCTACACCTTC.

The J gene is TRBJ2-1, the V gene TRBV6-5; TRBD1 might be the D (6 bases). The CDR3 runs 15 residues. V gave up 6 bases and J gave up 8 bases, with 20 bases separating them. Germline V lookup: CDR1 MNHEY, CDR2 SVGAGI. CDR3 coding DNA: TGTGCCAGCAGCCCCCTGGGCAGGGGTAGCGATGAGCAGTTCTTC. It encodes CASSPLGRGSDEQFF.

This chain uses TRBV18 with TRBJ2-3; 8 bases align to TRBD1. CDR3 size: 15 residues. The germline gives CDR1 KGHSH, CDR2 LQKENI. Trimming at V came to 1 base and at J to 6 bases, leaving 6 bases not matched to a gene. In DNA, the CDR3 is TGTGCCAGCTCACCACTAGGGACAGGCCCCGATACGCAGTATTTT. It translates to CASSPLGTGPDTQYF.

V is TRBV5-4 and J is TRBJ2-7; 7 nucleotides align to TRBD2. The trim removed 4 bases at V and 0 bases at J, leaving 7 bases unmatched. CDR3 length equals 15 residues. Germline CDR1 is SGHNT and CDR2 is YYREEE (reference sequence). CDR3 bases: TGTGCCAGCAGCGGACCTGGGGGGGACTCCTACGAGCAGTACTTC. It is translated as CASSGPGGDSYEQYF.

The gene calls are TRBV29-1 and TRBJ1-4; perhaps TRBD1 as D (6 bases). This CDR3 contains 13 residues. V lost 5 bases, J lost 5 bases, and 12 bases lay in between. Germline lookup yields CDR1 SQVTM and CDR2 ANQGSEA. The CDR3 DNA sequence: TGCAGCGTTAGGACAGTTGGCAATGAAAAACTGTTTTTT. Residues: CSVRTVGNEKLFF.

The chain uses TRBV5-8 and TRBJ1-5; 9 bases line up with TRBD1. The CDR3 is made up of 18 amino acids. V lost 6 bases to trimming and J lost 2 bases; unmatched junction nucleotides: 15. In germline, CDR1 is SGHTS, CDR2 YDEGEE. CDR3 in DNA: TGTGCCAGCACCCCTCGGGGACAGGGATGGTTGGGCAATCAGCCCCAGCATTTT. Translated, it gives CASTPRGQGWLGNQPQHF. Looking up the rest from reference TRBV5-8 and TRBJ1-5 gives the full variable domain: EAGVTQSPTHLIKTRGQQATLRCSPISGHTSVYWYQQALGLGLQFLLWYDEGEERNRGNFPPRFSGRQFPNYSSELNVNALELEDSALYLCASTPRGQGWLGNQPQHFGDGTRLSIL.

V usage is TRBV5-1 and J usage is TRBJ1-3, with no clear D. Per germline, CDR1 SGHRS and CDR2 YFSETQ. This CDR3 is built from 14 residues. Trimming stripped 0 bases from V and 2 bases from J, with 6 bases between. This CDR3 is CASSLAPTGNTIYF. In DNA form, the CDR3 reads TGCGCCAGCAGCTTGGCACCAACTGGAAACACCATATATTTT.

The chain carries TRBV5-5 and TRBJ2-5; D is perhaps TRBD2 (5 bases). The length of the CDR3 is 15 residues. V dropped 3 bases and J dropped 4 bases, with 16 bases sitting between them. Germline CDR1 and CDR2: SGHKS and YYEKEE (reference sequence). This CDR3 reads CASSSLREGGETQYF. The CDR3 nucleotides read TGTGCCAGCAGCTCACTCCGGGAAGGTGGAGAGACCCAGTACTTC.

This sequence joins TRBV4-3 and TRBJ2-6, with D hard to call. Looked up from germline, CDR1 is LGHNA and CDR2 is YSLEER. V lost 0 bases and J lost 0, with 12 bases in between. The CDR3 covers 18 residues. Here the CDR3 reads CASSQDTSTHSGANVLTF. The CDR3 DNA sequence: TGCGCCAGCAGCCAAGATACCAGTACTCACTCTGGGGCCAACGTCCTGACTTTC.

The gene calls are TRBV7-2 and TRBJ2-7; either TRBD1 or TRBD2 may supply D (6 bases each). Trimming shortened V by 6 bases and J by 3 bases, and 15 bases separated the two germline ends. This CDR3 is built from 14 residues. Germline V lookup: CDR1 SGHTA, CDR2 FQGNSA. CDR3 coding DNA: TGTGCCAGCAGGACGGGGGCCGGCCACTACGAGCAGTACTTC. This gives the protein CASRTGAGHYEQYF.

V usage is TRBV18 and J usage is TRBJ2-1; tentative D call: TRBD2 (6 bases). This CDR3 has 19 residues. V was cut by 1 base and J by 5 bases, with 24 bases left in between. Germline loops: CDR1 KGHSH, CDR2 LQKENI. The CDR3, as DNA: TGTGCCAGCTCACCACGGGTTTTATTACGCGGGGTGGCCAACAATGAGCAGTTCTTC. Its translation is CASSPRVLLRGVANNEQFF. Full variable domain (rest looked up from reference TRBV18 and TRBJ2-1): NAGVMQNPRHLVRRRGQEARLRCSPMKGHSHVYWYRQLPEEGLKFMVYLQKENIIDESGMPKERFSAEFPKEGPSILRIQQVVRGDSAAYFCASSPRVLLRGVANNEQFFGPGTRLTVL.

This clone appeared a single time. J is TRBJ2-3 and V is TRBV15, with 11 bases fitting TRBD2. Unmatched junction bases numbered 3, after V lost 2 bases and J lost 2 bases. The CDR3 totals 16 residues. Germline-derived CDR1 and CDR2 are LNHNV and YYDKDF (reference sequence). The DNA for the CDR3 is TGTGCCACCAGCAGATTTAGCGGGAGGGACACAGATACGCAGTATTTT. Protein: CATSRFSGRDTDTQYF.

CDR3 DNA sequence: TGTGCCACCGGACTAGCGGGAGAAAGTGAGCAGTTCTTC. Protein sequence: CATGLAGESEQFF. The J gene is TRBJ2-1, the V gene TRBV27; 13 positions agree with TRBD2. V lost 10 bases, J lost 9 bases, and 6 bases stayed unmatched. Looked up from germline, CDR1 is MNHEY and CDR2 is SMNVEV (reference sequence). This CDR3 comprises 13 residues.

V and J are TRBV2 and TRBJ1-2, with D possibly TRBD1 on 6 matching bases. This CDR3 contains 12 residues. Per germline, CDR1 SNHLY and CDR2 FYNNEI. With 7 bases removed from V and 4 bases from J, the gap between germline ends came to 10 bases. CDR3 DNA sequence: TGTGCCAGCAAGACAGGCGTCTATGGCTACACCTTC. Its protein product is CASKTGVYGYTF.

V and J are TRBV7-3 and TRBJ2-1; D might be TRBD2 (7 bases). V lost 5 bases and J lost 3, with 14 bases in between. CDR1 and CDR2 (germline): SGHTA, FQGTGA. The CDR3 consists of 15 residues. This CDR3 is CASSPTGGLYNEQFF. The CDR3 coding sequence is TGTGCCAGCAGCCCAACCGGGGGGCTCTACAATGAGCAGTTCTTC. Full variable domain (rest looked up from reference TRBV7-3 and TRBJ2-1): GAGVSQTPSNKVTEKGKYVELRCDPISGHTALYWYRQSLGQGPEFLIYFQGTGAADDSGLPNDRFFAVRPEGSVSTLKIQRTERGDSAVYLCASSPTGGLYNEQFFGPGTRLTVL.

The chain carries TRBV11-2 and TRBJ2-6; D unclear. The CDR3 covers 13 residues. CDR1 is SGHAT and CDR2 is FQNNGV in the germline V gene. The V gene lost 2 bases and the J gene lost 3 bases, with 2 bases spanning the gap. The DNA for the CDR3 is TGTGCCAGCAGCTTAATTGGGGCCAACGTCCTGACTTTC. This gives the protein CASSLIGANVLTF.

Regarding this clone: At the DNA level, this CDR3 is encoded by other sequences in the same sample as well. This chain connects TRBV18 to TRBJ2-5; the D is unclear. V was cut by 3 bases and J by 2 bases, with 7 bases left in between. Germline CDR1 reads KGHSH; CDR2 reads LQKENI. This CDR3 has 13 residues. The DNA for the CDR3 is TGTGCCAGCTCACCGGCAGGTCAAGAGACCCAGTACTTC. This encodes CASSPAGQETQYF. Complete variable domain (other parts from reference TRBV18 and TRBJ2-5): NAGVMQNPRHLVRRRGQEARLRCSPMKGHSHVYWYRQLPEEGLKFMVYLQKENIIDESGMPKERFSAEFPKEGPSILRIQQVVRGDSAAYFCASSPAGQETQYFGPGTRLLVL.

This chain connects TRBV7-8 to TRBJ1-3; D unresolved. The CDR3 length is 14 residues. The germline CDR1 and CDR2 sequences are SGHVS and FQNEAQ. Trimming removed 3 bases at V and 9 bases at J, with 15 bases between. The CDR3 loop reads CASSFLEAVGTIYF. CDR3 in DNA: TGTGCCAGCAGCTTTCTGGAGGCAGTGGGCACCATATATTTT.

This chain links TRBV5-5 with TRBJ2-1, with D unresolved. CDR3 size: 14 residues. Germline V gene data show CDR1 as SGHKS and CDR2 as YYEKEE (reference sequence). The V end was cut by 4 bases, the J end by 1 base, with 9 bases between. The DNA for the CDR3 is TGTGCCAGCAGCCAGGTGGGGTCCTACAATGAGCAGTTCTTC. Its protein is CASSQVGSYNEQFF.

V gene TRBV7-2 combines with J gene TRBJ2-7; 7 nucleotides align to TRBD2. Losses at the gene ends were 2 bases for V and 6 bases for J; bases not matched to a gene: 10. Germline V gene data show CDR1 as SGHTA and CDR2 as FQGNSA. The CDR3 sequence is 15 residues long. The CDR3 DNA reads as TGTGCCAGCAGCTTATGGGGCGGGAGTGACTCCGAGCAGTACTTC. This gives the protein CASSLWGGSDSEQYF.

V and J are TRBV28 and TRBJ1-3; 8 bases are a match to TRBD1. CDR1 is MDHEN, CDR2 SYDVKM, per germline. V shed 7 bases and J 3 bases; nucleotides not matched to a gene: 8. This CDR3 is built from 15 residues. The CDR3 sequence: CASISQGAGGNTIYF. The CDR3 coding sequence is TGTGCCAGCATATCTCAGGGGGCTGGTGGAAACACCATATATTTT.

The chain joins TRBV6-1 to TRBJ1-2; 9 bases align to TRBD1. Unmatched junction bases numbered 4, after V lost 7 bases and J lost 4 bases. CDR1 is MNHNS and CDR2 is SASEGT in the germline V gene. The CDR3 is 13 residues long. The chain's CDR3 is CASTGTGRYGYTF. Here the CDR3 DNA reads TGTGCCAGCACTGGGACAGGGCGCTATGGCTACACCTTC.

The chain links TRBV12-5 to TRBJ2-5, with TRBD2 matching over 15 bases. This CDR3 is 20 amino acids long. Germline CDR1 and CDR2: LGHNT and FRNRAP. After removal of 2 bases from V and 2 bases from J, the junction contained 12 bases not matched to a gene. The CDR3 nucleotides read TGTGCTAGTGGTTTGTCGGCCACGGGACTAGCGGGAGGAGAGCAAGAGACCCAGTACTTC. It translates to CASGLSATGLAGGEQETQYF. Full variable domain (rest looked up from reference TRBV12-5 and TRBJ2-5): DARVTQTPRHKVTEMGQEVTMRCQPILGHNTVFWYRQTMMQGLELLAYFRNRAPLDDSGMPKDRFSAEMPDATLATLKIQPSEPRDSAVYFCASGLSATGLAGGEQETQYFGPGTRLLVL.